This T cell receptor beta chain was identified during a study of blood T cell repertoires in COVID-19. Germline CDR1 is SGHVS and CDR2 is FQNEAQ. V lost 5 bases and J 4 bases, leaving 20 bases between the germline ends. This CDR3 has 16 amino acids. Individuals drawn from about two dozen US areas were about 18 to 95 years old. Participants' reported clinical history set cohort assignment. In the study's own analysis: Using reference gene primer amplification, nucleated cell counts were estimated. The data were produced by immunoSEQ multiplex PCR, yet TCRdb's version contains in-frame clones alone and is incomplete. For V, J and clone size, that table is used; D and trimming come from the DNA. In the table there are fewer than 250,000 clones, approximately 90% of which are singletons.

The receptor was derived from a woman aged 30 to 39 with acute COVID-19. The V and J genes are TRBV7-8 and TRBJ1-1; D is perhaps TRBD1 (6 bases). Sequences were obtained from PBMCs or T cells enriched from blood (not recorded which). The CDR3, as DNA: TGTGCCAGCAGCCCTAGTTTTCAGGGGATGTTCACTGAAGCTTTCTTT. It translates to CASSPSFQGMFTEAFF. The variable domain in full, with the rest retrieved from reference TRBV7-8 and TRBJ1-1, is GAGVSQSPRYKVAKRGQDVALRCDPISGHVSLFWYQQALGQGPEFLTYFQNEAQLDKSGLPSDRFFAERPEGSVSTLKIQRTQQEDSAVYLCASSPSFQGMFTEAFFGQGTRLTVV.